This TCR beta chain is drawn from a study of T-cell memory formation after mild COVID-19. Each CDR3 protein is one row after TCRdb ran MiXCR on the 5' RACE reads. The data contain a few hundred thousand distinct CDR3 sequences, approximately 27% of them singletons. Trimming removed 0 bases at V and 6 bases at J, with 14 bases between. This CDR3 comprises 15 residues. Germline assignment: CDR1 SGDLS and CDR2 YYNGEE. The sequence came from an adult woman who had mild COVID-19 (a few samples of this study predate the infection). Cell type and time point are not known. V usage is TRBV9 and J usage is TRBJ2-3; no reliable D call. Sequencing used PBMCs or a T cell subset sorted from them (not recorded which). The CDR3 nucleotides read TGTGCCAGCAGCGTAGGACTGGGGTTCGTGGATACGCAGTATTTT. Translating it yields CASSVGLGFVDTQYF.